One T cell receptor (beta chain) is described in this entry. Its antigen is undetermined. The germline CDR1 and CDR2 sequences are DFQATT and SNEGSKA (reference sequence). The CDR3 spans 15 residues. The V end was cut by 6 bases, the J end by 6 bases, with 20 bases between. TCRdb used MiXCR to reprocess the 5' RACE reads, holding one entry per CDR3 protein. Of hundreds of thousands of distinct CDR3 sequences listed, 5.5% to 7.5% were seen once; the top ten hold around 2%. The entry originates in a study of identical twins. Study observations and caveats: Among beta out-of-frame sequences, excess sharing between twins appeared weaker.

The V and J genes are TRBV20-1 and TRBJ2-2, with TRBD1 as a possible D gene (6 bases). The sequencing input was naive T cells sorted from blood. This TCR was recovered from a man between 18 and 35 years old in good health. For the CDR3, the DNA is TGCAGTGCCCCCCGCACAGGGTCCCATGCCGGGGAGCTGTTTTTT. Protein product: CSAPRTGSHAGELFF.